This T cell receptor (beta chain) stems from a study of T cells after yellow fever vaccination. The CDR3 length is 17 residues. Germline CDR1 is LNHNV and CDR2 is YYDKDF (reference sequence). The ends were cut back, 0 bases at V and 1 base at J, with 16 bases in the middle. One entry per CDR3 protein results from TCRdb running MiXCR on the 5' RACE reads. Among roughly 85,000 distinct CDR3 sequences listed, more than 10% were seen once. This clonotype was seen more than once but under ten times. Study findings and constraints: Weaker overall, the secondary response nonetheless peaked faster (day 5 versus 15). FACS-sorted repertoires could contain abundant clonotypes contaminating from the bulk population. Researchers noted that a small share of clonotypes showed up in both CD4 and CD8 compartments.

This receptor was identified in a man between 18 and 35 years old who received the YFV17D yellow fever vaccine. The sample consisted of CD8+ T cells not binding an NS4B(214-222) dextramer, sorted from PBMCs, taken approximately 22 days after the first yellow fever vaccination. The chain couples TRBV15 to TRBJ2-7, with D tentatively TRBD1 or TRBD2 (7 bases each). The CDR3 here is CATSRDRAGGGSYEQYF. The CDR3 DNA reads as TGTGCCACCAGCAGAGATAGGGCAGGGGGGGGTTCCTACGAGCAGTACTTC.